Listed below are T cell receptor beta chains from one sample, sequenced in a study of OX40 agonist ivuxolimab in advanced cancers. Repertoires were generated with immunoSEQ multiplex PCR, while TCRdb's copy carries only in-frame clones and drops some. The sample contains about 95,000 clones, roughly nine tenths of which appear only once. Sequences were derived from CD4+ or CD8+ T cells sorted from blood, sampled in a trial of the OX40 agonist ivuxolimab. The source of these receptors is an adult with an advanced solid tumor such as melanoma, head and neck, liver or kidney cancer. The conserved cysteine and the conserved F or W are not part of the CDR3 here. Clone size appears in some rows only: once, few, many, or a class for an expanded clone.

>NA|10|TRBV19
ASSIVGDEQF
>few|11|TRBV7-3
ASSFRGNSPLH
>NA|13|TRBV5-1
ASSLGAGGNQPQH
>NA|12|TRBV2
ASSDDRVWAEAF
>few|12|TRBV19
ASSLDREDTEAF
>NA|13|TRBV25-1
ASSGPGTLRAEAF
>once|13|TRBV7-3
ASSLTPGTNSPLH
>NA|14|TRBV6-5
ASSYSPGQGNHEQY
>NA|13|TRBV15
ATSSLQRYQETQY
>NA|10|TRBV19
ASSTLAKPQH
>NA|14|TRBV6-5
ASSSPAAGVNTEAF
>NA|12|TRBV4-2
ASSPEDSYNEQF
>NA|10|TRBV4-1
ASSQKGNGQY
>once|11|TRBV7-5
ASSLEGDSEAF
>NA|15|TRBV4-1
ASSLRKGQGAPNEQF
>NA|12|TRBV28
ASSFPSGRYEQY
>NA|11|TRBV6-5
ASSYSGGSGYT